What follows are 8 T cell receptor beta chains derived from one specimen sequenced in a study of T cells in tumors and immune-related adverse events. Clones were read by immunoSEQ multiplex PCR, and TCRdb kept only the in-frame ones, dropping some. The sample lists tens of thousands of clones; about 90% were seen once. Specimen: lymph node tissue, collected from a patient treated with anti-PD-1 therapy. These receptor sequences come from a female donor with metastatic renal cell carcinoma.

DNA for the CDR3: TGTGCCAGCAGTTTCGAGGGGCGCACTGAAGCTTTCTTT. It yields the protein CASSFEGRTEAFF. J is TRBJ1-1 and V is TRBV27, with D possibly TRBD1 on 5 matching bases. Germline CDR1 MNHEY, CDR2 SMNVEV (reference sequence). The CDR3 is made up of 13 amino acids. Trimming removed 3 bases at V and 4 bases at J, with 9 bases between.

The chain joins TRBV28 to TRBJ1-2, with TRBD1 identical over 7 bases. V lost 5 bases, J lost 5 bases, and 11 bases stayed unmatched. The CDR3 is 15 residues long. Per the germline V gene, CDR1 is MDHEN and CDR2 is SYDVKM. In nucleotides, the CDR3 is TGTGCCAGCAGTGATACAGGGGCCGTTGTATATGGCTACACCTTC. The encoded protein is CASSDTGAVVYGYTF.

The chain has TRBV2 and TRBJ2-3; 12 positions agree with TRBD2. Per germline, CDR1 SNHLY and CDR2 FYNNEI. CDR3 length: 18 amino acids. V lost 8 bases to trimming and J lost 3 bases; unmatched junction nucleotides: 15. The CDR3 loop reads CASLPGLAGGRTTDTQYF. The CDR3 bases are TGTGCCAGCCTACCGGGACTAGCGGGTGGTCGGACGACAGATACGCAGTATTTT.

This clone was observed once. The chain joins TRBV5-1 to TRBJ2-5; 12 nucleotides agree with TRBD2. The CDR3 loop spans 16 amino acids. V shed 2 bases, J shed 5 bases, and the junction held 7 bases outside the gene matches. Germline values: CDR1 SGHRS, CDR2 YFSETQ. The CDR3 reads CASSFSSGGARETQYF. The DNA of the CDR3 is TGCGCCAGCAGCTTCTCTAGCGGGGGGGCCCGGGAGACCCAGTACTTC.

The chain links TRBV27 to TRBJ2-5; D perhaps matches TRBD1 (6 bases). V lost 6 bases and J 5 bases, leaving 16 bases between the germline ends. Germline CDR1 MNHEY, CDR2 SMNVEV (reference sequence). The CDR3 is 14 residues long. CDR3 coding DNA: TGTGCCAGCAGCCCGCTAGGGGGTTTCGAGACCCAGTACTTC. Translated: CASSPLGGFETQYF.

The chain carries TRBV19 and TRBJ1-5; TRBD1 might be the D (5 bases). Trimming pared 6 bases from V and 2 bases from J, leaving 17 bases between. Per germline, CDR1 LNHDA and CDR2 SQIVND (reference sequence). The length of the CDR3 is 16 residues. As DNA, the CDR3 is TGTGCCAGTAGCCGTGCCCTCGGGGCCGGCAATCAGCCCCAGCATTTT. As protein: CASSRALGAGNQPQHF.

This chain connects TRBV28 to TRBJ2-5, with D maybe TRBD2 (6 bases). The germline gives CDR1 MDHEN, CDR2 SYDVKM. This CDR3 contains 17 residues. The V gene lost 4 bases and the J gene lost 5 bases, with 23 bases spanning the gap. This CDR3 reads CASSSLLGVFGGETQYF. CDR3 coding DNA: TGTGCCAGCAGTTCGTTACTAGGAGTTTTTGGGGGGGAGACCCAGTACTTC.

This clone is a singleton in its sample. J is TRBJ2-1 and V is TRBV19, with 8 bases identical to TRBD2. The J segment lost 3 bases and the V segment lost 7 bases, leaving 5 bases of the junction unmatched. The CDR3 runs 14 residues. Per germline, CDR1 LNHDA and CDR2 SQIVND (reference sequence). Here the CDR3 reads CASNTGTSYNEQFF. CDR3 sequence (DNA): TGTGCCAGTAATACCGGGACTAGCTACAATGAGCAGTTCTTC.